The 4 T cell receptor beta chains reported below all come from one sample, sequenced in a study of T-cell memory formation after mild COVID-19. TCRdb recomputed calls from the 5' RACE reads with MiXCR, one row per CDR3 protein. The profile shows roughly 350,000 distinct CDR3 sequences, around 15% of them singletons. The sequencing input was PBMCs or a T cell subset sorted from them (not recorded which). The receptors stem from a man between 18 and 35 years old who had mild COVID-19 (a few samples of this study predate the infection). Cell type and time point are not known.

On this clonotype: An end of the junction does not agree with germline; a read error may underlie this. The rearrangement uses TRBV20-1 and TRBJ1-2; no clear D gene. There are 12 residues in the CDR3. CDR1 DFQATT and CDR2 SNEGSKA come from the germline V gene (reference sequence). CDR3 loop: CSADPSNYGYAF. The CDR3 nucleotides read TGCAGTGCCGACCCCTCTAACTATGGCTACGCCTTC.

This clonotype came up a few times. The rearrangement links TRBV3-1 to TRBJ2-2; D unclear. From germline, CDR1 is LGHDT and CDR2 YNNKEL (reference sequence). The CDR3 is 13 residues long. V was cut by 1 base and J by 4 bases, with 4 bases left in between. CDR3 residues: CASSQVATGELFF. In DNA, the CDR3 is TGTGCCAGCAGCCAAGTAGCCACCGGGGAGCTGTTTTTT. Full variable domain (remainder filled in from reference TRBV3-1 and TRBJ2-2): DTAVSQTPKYLVTQMGNDKSIKCEQNLGHDTMYWYKQDSKKFLKIMFSYNNKELIINETVPNRFSPKSPDKAHLNLHINSLELGDSAVYFCASSQVATGELFFGEGSRLTVL.

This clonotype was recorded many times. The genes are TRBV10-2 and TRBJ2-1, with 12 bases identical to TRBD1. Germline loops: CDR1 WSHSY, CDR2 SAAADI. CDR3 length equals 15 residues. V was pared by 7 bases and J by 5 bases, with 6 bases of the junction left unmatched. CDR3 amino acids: CASNPGQGAHNEQFF. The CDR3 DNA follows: TGCGCCAGCAACCCGGGACAGGGGGCACACAATGAGCAGTTCTTC.

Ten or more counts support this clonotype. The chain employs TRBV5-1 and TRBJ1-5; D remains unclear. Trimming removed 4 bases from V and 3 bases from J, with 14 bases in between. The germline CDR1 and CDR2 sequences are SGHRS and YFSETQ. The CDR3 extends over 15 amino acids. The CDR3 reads CASSRLPGNNQPQHF. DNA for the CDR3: TGCGCCAGCAGCCGACTACCGGGAAACAATCAGCCCCAGCATTTT.